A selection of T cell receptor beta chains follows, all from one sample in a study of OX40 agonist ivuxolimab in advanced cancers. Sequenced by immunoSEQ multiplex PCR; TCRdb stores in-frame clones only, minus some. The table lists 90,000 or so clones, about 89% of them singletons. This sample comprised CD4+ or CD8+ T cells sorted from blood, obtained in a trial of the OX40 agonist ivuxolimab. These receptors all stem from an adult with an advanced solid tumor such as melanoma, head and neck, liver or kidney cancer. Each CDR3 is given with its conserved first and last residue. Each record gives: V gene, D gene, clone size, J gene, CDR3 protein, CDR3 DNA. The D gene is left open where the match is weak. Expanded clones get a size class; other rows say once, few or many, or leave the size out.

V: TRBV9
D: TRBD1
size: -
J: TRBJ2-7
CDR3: CASSPRTGATYEQYF
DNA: TGTGCCAGCAGCCCCCGGACAGGAGCCACCTACGAGCAGTACTTC

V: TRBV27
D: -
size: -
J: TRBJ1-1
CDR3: CASSFLGLGTEAFF
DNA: TGTGCCAGCAGTTTTCTGGGCCTTGGGACTGAAGCTTTCTTT

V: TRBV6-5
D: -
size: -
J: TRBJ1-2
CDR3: CASRGDGAYGYTF
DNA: TGTGCCAGCAGGGGGGACGGGGCCTATGGCTACACCTTC

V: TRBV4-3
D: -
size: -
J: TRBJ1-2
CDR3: CASSPNVEPRRAYGYTF
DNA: TGCGCCAGCAGCCCCAATGTAGAGCCCCGCAGGGCTTATGGCTACACCTTC

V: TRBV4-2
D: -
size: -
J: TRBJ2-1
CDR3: CASSQEGVTVYNEQFF
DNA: TGTGCCAGCAGCCAAGAAGGAGTGACTGTCTACAATGAGCAGTTCTTC

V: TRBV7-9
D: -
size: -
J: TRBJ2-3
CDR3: CASERLADTQYF
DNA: TGTGCCAGCGAGCGGTTGGCAGATACGCAGTATTTT

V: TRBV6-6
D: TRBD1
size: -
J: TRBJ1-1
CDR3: CASSSVQGDTEAFF
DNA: TGTGCCAGCAGTTCCGTACAGGGGGACACTGAAGCTTTCTTT

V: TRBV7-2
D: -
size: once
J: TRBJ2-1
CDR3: CASSLDSRAEGGGEQFF
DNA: TGTGCCAGCAGCTTAGATTCGAGAGCCGAAGGGGGGGGTGAGCAGTTCTTC

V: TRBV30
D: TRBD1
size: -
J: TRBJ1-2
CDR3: CAWRRTGALGYGYTF
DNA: TGTGCCTGGAGACGGACAGGGGCCCTAGGCTATGGCTACACCTTC

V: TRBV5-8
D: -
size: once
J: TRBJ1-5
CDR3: CASTRGRGQPQHF
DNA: TGTGCCAGCACCCGGGGGAGGGGACAGCCCCAGCATTTT

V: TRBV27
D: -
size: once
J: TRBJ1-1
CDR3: CASSLEGPYTEAFF
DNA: TGTGCCAGCAGTTTAGAGGGGCCATACACTGAAGCTTTCTTT

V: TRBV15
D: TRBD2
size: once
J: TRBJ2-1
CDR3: CATSREALAAYNEQFF
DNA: TGTGCCACCAGCAGAGAGGCTCTAGCGGCCTACAATGAGCAGTTCTTC

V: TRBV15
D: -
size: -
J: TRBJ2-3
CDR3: CATSWGTGTPTDTQYF
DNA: TGTGCCACCAGCTGGGGGACGGGGACTCCCACAGATACGCAGTATTTT

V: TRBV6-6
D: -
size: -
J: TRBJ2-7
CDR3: CASRFSYEQYF
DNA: TGTGCCAGCAGATTCTCCTACGAGCAGTACTTC

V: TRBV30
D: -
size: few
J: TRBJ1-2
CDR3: CAIIQGQNYGYTF
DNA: TGTGCCATCATCCAGGGGCAGAACTATGGCTACACCTTC

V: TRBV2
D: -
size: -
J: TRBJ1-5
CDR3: CASSEARGSNQPQHF
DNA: TGTGCCAGCAGTGAAGCGCGAGGGAGCAATCAGCCCCAGCATTTT

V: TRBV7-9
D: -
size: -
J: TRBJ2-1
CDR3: CASSLSGNEQFF
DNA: TGTGCCAGCAGCTTAAGCGGAAATGAGCAGTTCTTC

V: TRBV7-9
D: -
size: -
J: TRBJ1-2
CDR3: CASSLGSSGYTF
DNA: TGTGCCAGCAGCTTGGGGTCGTCTGGCTACACCTTC

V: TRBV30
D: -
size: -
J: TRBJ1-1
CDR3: CAWRPFEVSYTEAFF
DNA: TGTGCCTGGAGGCCTTTCGAGGTATCATACACTGAAGCTTTCTTT

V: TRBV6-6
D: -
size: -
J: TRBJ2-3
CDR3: CASSGPGLATDTQYF
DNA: TGTGCCAGCAGTGGACCGGGACTGGCGACAGATACGCAGTATTTT

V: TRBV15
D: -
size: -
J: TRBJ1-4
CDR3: CATSRGLAEKLFF
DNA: TGTGCCACCAGCAGGGGGCTGGCTGAAAAACTGTTTTTT

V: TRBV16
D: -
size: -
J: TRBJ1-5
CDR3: CASSHFGSNQPQHF
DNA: TGTGCCAGCAGCCATTTCGGTAGCAATCAGCCCCAGCATTTT

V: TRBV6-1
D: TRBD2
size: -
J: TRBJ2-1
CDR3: CASSEAGLAGADEQFF
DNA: TGTGCCAGCAGTGAAGCGGGACTAGCGGGAGCGGATGAGCAGTTCTTC

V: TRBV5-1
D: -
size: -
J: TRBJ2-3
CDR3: CASSLYPGALDTQYF
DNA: TGCGCCAGCAGCTTGTATCCGGGGGCCTTGGATACGCAGTATTTT

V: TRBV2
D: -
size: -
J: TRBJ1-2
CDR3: CASNGGYGYTF
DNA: TGTGCCAGCAACGGGGGCTATGGCTACACCTTC

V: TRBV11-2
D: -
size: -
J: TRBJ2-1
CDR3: CASSLVNYNEQFF
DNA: TGTGCCAGCAGCTTAGTCAACTACAATGAGCAGTTCTTC

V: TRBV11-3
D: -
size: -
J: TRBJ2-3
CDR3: CASSLGTDTQYF
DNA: TGTGCCAGCAGCTTGGGCACAGATACGCAGTATTTT

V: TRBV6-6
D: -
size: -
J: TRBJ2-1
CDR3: CASSSRDQSSYNEQFF
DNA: TGTGCCAGCAGTTCTCGGGACCAGAGCTCCTACAATGAGCAGTTCTTC

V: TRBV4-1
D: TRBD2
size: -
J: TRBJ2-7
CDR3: CASSQESSGDEQYF
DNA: TGCGCCAGCAGCCAAGAGTCTAGCGGCGACGAGCAGTACTTC

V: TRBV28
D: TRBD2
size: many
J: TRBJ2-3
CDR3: CASVMSGGTDTQYF
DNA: TGTGCCAGTGTGATGAGCGGGGGCACAGATACGCAGTATTTT

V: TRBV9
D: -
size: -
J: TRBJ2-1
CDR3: CASSVSGAEQFF
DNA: TGTGCCAGCAGCGTTTCGGGGGCTGAGCAGTTCTTC

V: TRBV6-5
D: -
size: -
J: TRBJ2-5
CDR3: CASSYPEGETQYF
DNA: TGTGCCAGCAGTTACCCCGAGGGGGAGACCCAGTACTTC

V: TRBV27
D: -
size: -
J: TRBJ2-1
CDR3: CASMGSANEQFF
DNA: TGTGCCAGCATGGGGTCGGCCAATGAGCAGTTCTTC

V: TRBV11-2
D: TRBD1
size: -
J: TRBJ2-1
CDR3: CASSKPGQGIVAAVF
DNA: TGTGCCAGCAGCAAGCCGGGACAGGGAATTGTAGCCGCCGTCTTC

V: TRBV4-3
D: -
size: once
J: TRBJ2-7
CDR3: CASSQGTLDYEQYF
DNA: TGCGCCAGCAGCCAAGGGACGTTGGACTACGAGCAGTACTTC

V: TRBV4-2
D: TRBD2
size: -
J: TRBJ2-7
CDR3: CASSQVSLAESYEQYF
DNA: TGTGCCAGCAGCCAAGTATCTCTAGCGGAATCCTACGAGCAGTACTTC

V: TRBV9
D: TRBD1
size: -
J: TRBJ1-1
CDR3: CASSVVEGQFGSEAFF
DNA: TGTGCCAGCAGCGTAGTAGAGGGACAGTTTGGAAGTGAAGCTTTCTTT

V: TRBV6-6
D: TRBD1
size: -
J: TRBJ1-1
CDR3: CASSPTGAFF
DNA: TGTGCCAGCAGTCCGACAGGGGCTTTCTTT

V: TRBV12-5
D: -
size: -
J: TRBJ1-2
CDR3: CASGLVAGAFPYGYTF
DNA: TGTGCTAGTGGTTTGGTGGCGGGGGCCTTTCCCTATGGCTACACCTTC

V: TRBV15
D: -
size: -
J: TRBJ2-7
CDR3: CATSRDDERGFEQYF
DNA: TGTGCCACCAGCAGAGATGATGAACGAGGTTTCGAGCAGTACTTC

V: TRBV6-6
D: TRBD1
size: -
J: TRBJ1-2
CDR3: CASSYSDRAGGYTF
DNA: TGTGCCAGCAGTTACTCGGACAGGGCTGGTGGCTACACCTTC

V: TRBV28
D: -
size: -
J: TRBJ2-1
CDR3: CASSFAAEYNEQFF
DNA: TGTGCCAGCAGTTTCGCGGCTGAGTACAATGAGCAGTTCTTC

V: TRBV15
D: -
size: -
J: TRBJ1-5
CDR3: CATSRVGTNSNQPQHF
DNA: TGTGCCACCAGCAGAGTCGGGACAAATAGCAATCAGCCCCAGCATTTT

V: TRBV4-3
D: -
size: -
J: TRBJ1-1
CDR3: CASSQARMNTEAFF
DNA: TGCGCCAGCAGCCAGGCCCGGATGAACACTGAAGCTTTCTTT

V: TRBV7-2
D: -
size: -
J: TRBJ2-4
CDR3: CASSSPMGGATLKNIQYF
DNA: TGTGCCAGCAGCTCCCCGATGGGCGGGGCGACCTTGAAGAACATTCAGTACTTC

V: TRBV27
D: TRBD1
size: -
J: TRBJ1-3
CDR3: CASRRTGWNTIYF
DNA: TGTGCCAGCAGGAGGACAGGGTGGAACACCATATATTTT

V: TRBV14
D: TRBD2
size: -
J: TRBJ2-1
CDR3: CASSLGLAGTEQFF
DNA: TGTGCCAGCAGCCTCGGACTAGCGGGAACTGAGCAGTTCTTC

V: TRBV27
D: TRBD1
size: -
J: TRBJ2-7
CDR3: CASSLTGTYEQYF
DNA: TGTGCCAGCAGTTTGACAGGGACCTACGAGCAGTACTTC

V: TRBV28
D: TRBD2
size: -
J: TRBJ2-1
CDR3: CASSYGGSYNEQFF
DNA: TGTGCCAGCAGTTACGGGGGGTCTTACAATGAGCAGTTCTTC

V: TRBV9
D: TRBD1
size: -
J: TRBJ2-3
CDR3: CASSVGGSADRARGTDTQYF
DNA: TGTGCCAGCAGCGTAGGTGGGTCAGCGGACAGGGCCCGGGGCACAGATACGCAGTATTTT

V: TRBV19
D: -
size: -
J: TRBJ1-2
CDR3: CASSTMGFGYGYTF
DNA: TGTGCCAGTAGTACTATGGGCTTCGGCTATGGCTACACCTTC

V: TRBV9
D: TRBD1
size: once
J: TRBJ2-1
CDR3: CASSAGGTGRLNEQFF
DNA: TGTGCCAGCAGCGCCGGAGGGACAGGGCGGCTGAATGAGCAGTTCTTC

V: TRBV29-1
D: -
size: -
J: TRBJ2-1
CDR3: CSVVIPLSSYNEQFF
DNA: TGCAGCGTTGTGATACCGCTTAGCTCCTACAATGAGCAGTTCTTC

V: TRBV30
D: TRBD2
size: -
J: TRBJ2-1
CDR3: CAWRGVPHPGLDSNNEQFF
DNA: TGTGCCTGGAGAGGGGTTCCTCACCCCGGACTAGACTCAAACAATGAGCAGTTCTTC

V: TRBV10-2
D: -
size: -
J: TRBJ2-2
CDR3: CASRRDSNTGELFF
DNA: TGCGCCAGCAGGAGGGACTCGAACACCGGGGAGCTGTTTTTT

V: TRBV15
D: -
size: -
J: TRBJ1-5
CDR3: CATSHRGDYSNQPQHF
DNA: TGTGCCACCAGCCATCGAGGGGATTACAGCAATCAGCCCCAGCATTTT

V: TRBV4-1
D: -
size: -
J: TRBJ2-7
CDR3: CASSQGWGIRGYEQYF
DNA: TGCGCCAGCAGCCAAGGATGGGGAATAAGGGGCTACGAGCAGTACTTC